This T cell receptor beta chain comes out of a study of T cell responses to AZD1222 COVID-19 vaccine. Worth noting for this clone: Its antigen is undetermined.

General study results and limits: Spike-specific TCR breadth and depth grew following two AZD1222 doses. Of spike-specific TCRs, nearly half reportedly target regions left unmutated in variants. Donors skewed white British and female; clonal diversity was possibly underestimated. Spike as a whole was targeted by vaccine-associated CD4 TCRs, dominant at 160-218 and 743-854.

The CDR3 runs 13 residues. CDR1 is SGHVS, CDR2 FQNEAQ, per germline. Trimming took off 0 bases at V and 12 bases at J, with 9 bases between the two ends. Repertoires were generated with immunoSEQ multiplex PCR, while TCRdb's copy carries only in-frame clones and drops some. The profile shows over 130,000 clones, 85% to 90% of them singletons. The material was peripheral blood, obtained 28 days after the second AZD1222 dose. The chain combines TRBV7-8 with TRBJ1-6; D uncertain. This sequence was found in an adult who received the AZD1222 COVID-19 vaccine. As DNA, the CDR3 is TGTGCCAGCAGCTTAGCGCGGGATAAACCCCTCCACTTT. Protein product: CASSLARDKPLHF.